The present entry profiles one T cell receptor beta chain with its context. This CDR3 contains 17 residues. The germline V gene encodes CDR1 SGHDN and CDR2 FVKESK. Trimming shortened V by 2 bases and J by 5 bases, and 21 bases separated the two germline ends. This sample is drawn from a study of blood T cell repertoires in COVID-19. Study-wide background: COVID-19 samples, acute and convalescent, were from the United States, Italy and Spain.

Study processing details: From reference gene primer amplification, estimates of nucleated cell counts were derived. Produced via immunoSEQ multiplex PCR; TCRdb's table is partial and in-frame only. The DNA gave D and trimming, while V, J and clone size come from that table. The table lists about 130,000 clones, about 88% of them singletons. Sequencing was done on a sample of peripheral blood. This chain uses TRBV14 with TRBJ2-5; tentative D call: TRBD1 (5 bases). The receptor was derived from a woman aged 80 or over with acute or convalescent COVID-19. This CDR3 reads CASSQRSGGAYRETQYF. CDR3 sequence (DNA): TGTGCCAGCAGCCAAAGGAGTGGTGGGGCCTACAGGGAGACCCAGTACTTC. The whole variable domain, remainder taken from reference TRBV14 and TRBJ2-5, is EAGVTQFPSHSVIEKGQTVTLRCDPISGHDNLYWYRRVMGKEIKFLLHFVKESKQDESGMPNNRFLAERTGGTYSTLKVQPAELEDSGVYFCASSQRSGGAYRETQYFGPGTRLLVL.